One sample yielded the 11 T cell receptor beta chains listed below, sequenced in a study of vaccination effects on CD4 cells after COVID-19. Under the ViraFEST assay, PBMC were stimulated with viral peptide pools so that antigen-specific CD4+ T cells expanded. Sequencing was performed afterwards. When around 9 days of culture had elapsed, CD4+ T cells were isolated. All participants had two doses of either the BNT162b2 or mRNA-1273 vaccine. Their specific antigens are unknown. Libraries were prepared by immunoSEQ multiplex PCR; TCRdb keeps only in-frame clonotypes and omits some of them. Of about 27,000 clones listed, roughly four fifths are singletons. The sample in question was CD4+ T cells from PBMCs cultured with HCoV-NL63 spike peptides, obtained after COVID-19 vaccination. These receptors were obtained from a human donor who received a COVID-19 vaccine. Some clones in this sample may be carry-over from other donors' samples.

The V and J genes are TRBV28 and TRBJ2-1; 7 positions agree with TRBD2. With 3 bases clipped from V and 6 bases from J, the junction kept 8 bases outside the gene matches. The CDR3 covers 15 residues. Germline CDR1 and CDR2: MDHEN and SYDVKM. The CDR3, as DNA: TGTGCCAGCAGTTTGGCGGGGACTAACATCAATGAGCAGTTCTTC. Protein: CASSLAGTNINEQFF.

The chain employs TRBV28 and TRBJ2-6; D unclear. V gave up 3 bases and J gave up 4 bases, with 10 bases separating them. The length of the CDR3 is 15 residues. Germline V gene sequence: CDR1 MDHEN, CDR2 SYDVKM. The CDR3 bases are TGTGCCAGCAGTTTTAGTAGGGCCGGGGCCAACGTCCTGACTTTC. As protein: CASSFSRAGANVLTF.

This clone was counted between two and nine times. The chain has TRBV30 and TRBJ2-2, with D possibly being TRBD2 (5 bases). V gave up 8 bases and J gave up 7 bases, with 14 bases separating them. Germline CDR1 and CDR2: GTSNPN and SVGIG (reference sequence). The CDR3 covers 12 residues. The DNA for the CDR3 is TGTGCCAGACGAGGGCCCCACGGGGAGCTGTTTTTT. It codes for CARRGPHGELFF.

The chain joins TRBV5-5 to TRBJ2-7, with no clear D. The length of the CDR3 is 13 residues. V dropped 4 bases and J dropped 4 bases, with 12 bases sitting between them. Germline-derived CDR1 and CDR2 are SGHKS and YYEKEE (reference sequence). The CDR3 nucleotides are TGTGCCAGCAGCGCTCCCCCAACGTACGAGCAGTACGTC. This sequence encodes CASSAPPTYEQYV.

The V gene is TRBV5-6, the J gene TRBJ2-6; D might be TRBD2 (5 bases). The CDR3 totals 18 residues. V was cut by 6 bases and J by 0 bases, with 19 bases left in between. The V gene's germline CDR1 is SGHDT and CDR2 YYEEEE. The CDR3 reads CASTLTEGGLSGANVLTF. CDR3 DNA sequence: TGTGCCAGCACCCTCACGGAAGGAGGCCTCTCTGGGGCCAACGTCCTGACTTTC. Combining the CDR3 with reference TRBV5-6 and TRBJ2-6 gives the whole variable domain DAGVTQSPTHLIKTRGQQVTLRCSPKSGHDTVSWYQQALGQGPQFIFQYYEEEERQRGNFPDRFSGHQFPNYSSELNVNALLLGDSALYLCASTLTEGGLSGANVLTFGAGSRLTVL.

The CDR3 sequence is CASSEKQLAGGNEQFF. CDR3 sequence (DNA): TGTGCCAGCAGCGAGAAGCAACTAGCGGGGGGGAATGAGCAGTTCTTC. J is TRBJ2-1 and V is TRBV9; 13 bases are a match to TRBD2. Germline V CDR1 and CDR2: SGDLS, YYNGEE. The CDR3 length is 16 residues. Losses at the gene ends were 3 bases for V and 7 bases for J; bases not matched to a gene: 7.

The rearrangement links TRBV28 to TRBJ1-6; TRBD1 matches 7 bases. The germline CDR1 and CDR2 sequences are MDHEN and SYDVKM. V was clipped by 4 bases and J by 6 bases; unmatched bases: 6. This CDR3 comprises 15 residues. For the CDR3, the DNA is TGTGCCAGCAGTTCTCCCGGGACAGCTAATTCACCCCTCCACTTT. It yields the protein CASSSPGTANSPLHF.

In this sample, this clone turned up once. The CDR3 sequence is CASEGADTQYF. Written as DNA, the CDR3 is TGTGCCAGTGAGGGCGCAGATACGCAGTATTTT. The rearrangement uses TRBV2 and TRBJ2-3; possibly TRBD2 for D (5 bases). This CDR3 contains 11 residues. The ends were cut back, 9 bases at V and 4 bases at J, with 8 bases in the middle. Looked up from germline, CDR1 is SNHLY and CDR2 is FYNNEI.

The rearrangement uses TRBV5-1 and TRBJ2-5; D is uncertain. Germline V gives CDR1 SGHRS, CDR2 YFSETQ. The CDR3 is 16 amino acids. Trimming took off 8 bases at V and 1 base at J, with 21 bases between the two ends. The CDR3: CASSNRVSSVQETQYF. The CDR3 DNA is TGCGCCAGTTCGAACCGAGTGTCCTCAGTCCAAGAGACCCAGTACTTC.

The chain links TRBV28 to TRBJ2-1; D might be TRBD2 (5 bases). Germline V gene lookup returns CDR1 MDHEN and CDR2 SYDVKM. V was pared by 6 bases and J by 7 bases, with 19 bases between. The CDR3 consists of 15 residues. The CDR3 DNA reads as TGTGCCAGCAGATCACCCCGACTACCATGGAATGAGCAGTTCTTC. Encoded protein: CASRSPRLPWNEQFF.

This chain's CDR3 is CTSSPPSGPSTDTQYF. In DNA, the CDR3 is TGCACCAGCAGCCCCCCTAGCGGGCCGAGCACAGATACGCAGTATTTT. The rearrangement links TRBV1 to TRBJ2-3; the table's D call, TRBD2, has no DNA check behind it. TRBV1 is given as a pseudogene. The CDR3 spans 16 residues.